Reported below is one T cell receptor (beta chain). This entry belongs to a study of blood T cell repertoires in COVID-19. Per the germline V gene, CDR1 is MNHEY and CDR2 is SVGAGI. This CDR3 is 16 amino acids long. V gave up 0 bases and J gave up 4 bases; unmatched junction bases: 6. This study enrolled people aged 18 to 89 from under 25 US geographic areas. In the authors' workflow: Nucleated cell counts were estimated from reference gene primer amplification. Only in-frame clones appear in the TCRdb table, and some are missing; sequencing was by immunoSEQ multiplex PCR. Clone size and the V and J calls come from that table; the DNA yielded D and trimming. The table shows 430,000 or so clones, with over 75% occurring only once.

Source material: PBMCs or T cells enriched from blood (not recorded which). The sequence was collected from a woman in her thirties or forties who had recovered from COVID-19. The chain carries TRBV6-5 and TRBJ2-5; 9 positions agree with TRBD1. The CDR3 DNA is TGTGCCAGCAGTTACTCGACGGGACAGGGAGGAGAGACCCAGTACTTC. The encoded protein is CASSYSTGQGGETQYF.